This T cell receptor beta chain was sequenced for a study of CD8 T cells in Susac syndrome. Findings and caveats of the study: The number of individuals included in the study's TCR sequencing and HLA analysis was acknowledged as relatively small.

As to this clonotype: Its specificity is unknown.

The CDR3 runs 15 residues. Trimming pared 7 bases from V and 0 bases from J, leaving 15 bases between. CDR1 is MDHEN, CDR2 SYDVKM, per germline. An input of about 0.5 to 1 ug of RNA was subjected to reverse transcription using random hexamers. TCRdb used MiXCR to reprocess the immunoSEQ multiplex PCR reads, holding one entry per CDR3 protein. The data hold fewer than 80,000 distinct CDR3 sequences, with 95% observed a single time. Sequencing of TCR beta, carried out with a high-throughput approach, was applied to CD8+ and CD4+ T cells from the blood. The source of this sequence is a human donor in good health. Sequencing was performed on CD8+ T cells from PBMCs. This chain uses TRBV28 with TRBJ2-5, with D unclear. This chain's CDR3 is CASNSGTGYQETQYF. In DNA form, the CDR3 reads TGTGCCAGCAATTCGGGCACTGGGTACCAAGAGACCCAGTACTTC.